The entry that follows covers one TCR beta chain sequence. Its antigen remains unknown. The CDR3 contains 14 residues. Trimming pared 0 bases from V and 9 bases from J, leaving 10 bases between. Germline CDR1 is SGHKS and CDR2 is YYEKEE (reference sequence). The test was conducted at deep level. For every subset, genomic DNA was evenly distributed across several immunoSEQ plates. Sequencing used immunoSEQ multiplex PCR; TCRdb keeps in-frame clones, though not all of them. The repertoire holds nearly 1,000,000 clones, with about three quarters as singletons. This sample stems from a study of shared clonotypes between healthy human individuals. General study points: Relative to clonotypes present in all four donors, those not shared had lower generation probabilities.

Sample: memory CD4+ T cells sorted from blood. The subset was: CD45RA-negative fraction. The chain uses TRBV5-5 and TRBJ1-6; D gene unclear. This clonotype was obtained from a man in his late teens or twenties in good health. This CDR3 is CASSLGGKISPLHF. DNA of the CDR3: TGTGCCAGCAGCTTGGGGGGTAAGATTTCACCCCTCCACTTT.